Sequencing of this TCR beta chain was carried out in a study of human T cells and chemical hapten exposure. Study background: Weekly administration of diphenylcyclopropenone to the scalp of patients continued throughout the roughly 25-week study.

Time point noted: patch test 1, 2 weeks after DPC sensitization. Treatment: therapeutic diphenylcyclopropenone sensitization with weekly scalp DPC. Notes on the study in general: Compared with pre-sensitization or healthy control sets, expanded TCRs clustered more. Counts of TCRs expanded at PT1 correlated positively with patch test score.

Library preparation tagged each individual cDNA molecule with a unique molecular identifier. TCRdb called the RACE reads again in MiXCR, with one record for every CDR3 protein. This table holds roughly 180,000 distinct CDR3 sequences, approximately 20% found once. This CDR3 comprises 14 residues. The germline V and J ends were trimmed by 1 base and 4 bases, with 8 bases remaining between them. This clonotype turned up a few times. Antigen specificity is unknown. The sequence was collected from a woman aged 45-65 years with alopecia areata. Some clones in this sample may be carry-over from other donors' samples. V and J are TRBV12-3 or TRBV12-4 and TRBJ2-1, with D hard to call. Source: whole blood, taken in connection with sensitization to the hapten diphenylcyclopropenone (DPC). The CDR3 coding sequence is TGTGCCAGCAGTTTAGAGGCACCATACAATGAGCAGTTCTTC. The encoded protein is CASSLEAPYNEQFF.